This TCR beta chain was profiled in a study of T cell changes during pregnancy in multiple sclerosis. Data came from immunoSEQ multiplex PCR; TCRdb stores just in-frame clones and leaves some out. The sample lists over 35,000 clones, roughly 91% seen once, with 10% in the top ten. A word on this clone: Other DNA sequences of this sample code for an identical CDR3.

Germline trimming cut 2 bases from V and 0 bases from J; bases unmatched to any gene: 1. This CDR3 region has 15 residues. Germline V gene lookup returns CDR1 MNHEY and CDR2 SVGAGI. The sequenced sample was CD8+ T cells from peripheral blood mononuclear cells, obtained in the first trimester of pregnancy. This TCR was sampled from a female donor with multiple sclerosis, enrolled in a pregnancy study. The chain employs TRBV6-5 and TRBJ2-1; 7 bases are a match to TRBD2. The CDR3 protein is CASSYGGGSYNEQFF. Here the CDR3 DNA reads TGTGCCAGCAGTTACGGGGGGGGCTCCTACAATGAGCAGTTCTTC.